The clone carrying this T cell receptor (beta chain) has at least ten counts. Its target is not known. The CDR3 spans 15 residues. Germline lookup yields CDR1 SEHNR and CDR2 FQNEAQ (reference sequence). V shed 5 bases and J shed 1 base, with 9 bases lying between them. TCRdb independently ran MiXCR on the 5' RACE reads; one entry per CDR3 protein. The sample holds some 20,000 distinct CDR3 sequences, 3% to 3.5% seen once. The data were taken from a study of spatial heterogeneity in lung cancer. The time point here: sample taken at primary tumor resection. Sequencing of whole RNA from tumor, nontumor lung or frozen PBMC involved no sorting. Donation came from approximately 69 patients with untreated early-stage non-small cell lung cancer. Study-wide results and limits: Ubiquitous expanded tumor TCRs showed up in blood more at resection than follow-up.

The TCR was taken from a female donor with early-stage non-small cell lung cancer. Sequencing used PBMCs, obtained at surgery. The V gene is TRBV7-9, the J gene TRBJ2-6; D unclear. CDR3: CASSLQSSGANVLTF. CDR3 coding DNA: TGTGCCAGCAGCCTACAATCTTCTGGGGCCAACGTCCTGACTTTC.